Below are 27 T cell receptor beta chains sequenced from a single sample in a study of blood T cell repertoires in COVID-19. Assay: immunoSEQ multiplex PCR; the TCRdb copy retains only in-frame clones and omits some. The top ten hold roughly a sixth of the sample, which has approximately 190,000 clones, around 77% seen once. The sequenced sample was peripheral blood. All receptors derive from a man aged 55-75 years with active or convalescent COVID-19.

The CDR3 sequence is CSASITSGRAGKTQYF. The CDR3 coding sequence is TGCAGTGCTAGTATAACTAGCGGGAGGGCCGGAAAGACCCAGTACTTC. The chain uses TRBV20-1 and TRBJ2-5; TRBD2 matches 13 bases. Trimming removed 3 bases from V and 6 bases from J; junction bases left unmatched: 10. This CDR3 is built from 16 residues. CDR1 is DFQATT, CDR2 SNEGSKA, per germline (reference sequence).

The chain joins TRBV7-2 to TRBJ2-1, with 10 nucleotides matching TRBD1. J lost 10 bases, V lost 2 bases, and 5 bases had no gene match. This CDR3 spans 14 amino acids. The germline CDR1 and CDR2 sequences are SGHTA and FQGNSA. Here the CDR3 reads CASSLQTGGVEQFF. CDR3 in DNA: TGTGCCAGCAGCTTACAGACAGGGGGCGTAGAGCAGTTCTTC.

The chain carries TRBV4-3 and TRBJ1-2, with a weak D call TRBD1 (6 bases). Trimming took 0 bases from V and 7 from J, leaving 12 bases between them. The CDR3 consists of 14 residues. Germline lookup yields CDR1 LGHNA and CDR2 YSLEER. The CDR3: CASSQDRGVFGYTF. The CDR3 DNA is TGCGCCAGCAGCCAAGACAGGGGAGTTTTTGGCTACACCTTC.

This clone was recorded only once. The chain is built from TRBV4-3 and TRBJ1-5; D is undetermined. The CDR3 covers 14 residues. V was shortened by 0 bases and J by 7 bases, with 10 bases between the two germline ends. Germline V gene data show CDR1 as LGHNA and CDR2 as YSLEER. For the CDR3, the DNA is TGCGCCAGCAGCCAAGATCGGGGAGACCAGCCCCAGCATTTT. Protein product: CASSQDRGDQPQHF.

This sequence joins TRBV19 and TRBJ2-7, with a tentative D call TRBD2 (5 bases). Trimming stripped 1 base from V and 3 bases from J, with 7 bases between. The CDR3 sequence is 13 residues long. Germline CDR1 and CDR2: LNHDA and SQIVND (reference sequence). CDR3 residues: CASSIAEDYEQYF. CDR3 coding DNA: TGTGCCAGTAGTATAGCGGAGGACTACGAGCAGTACTTC.

The chain is built from TRBV2 and TRBJ1-2; D gene uncertain. Germline CDR1 reads SNHLY; CDR2 reads FYNNEI. The V end was cut by 6 bases, the J end by 1 base, with 9 bases between. The CDR3 covers 13 residues. The CDR3 DNA is TGTGCCAGCAGCCCGGGAGATAACTATGGCTACACCTTC. This encodes CASSPGDNYGYTF.

This clone appeared a single time. The chain is built from TRBV5-4 and TRBJ1-2; D unresolved. Looked up from germline, CDR1 is SGHNT and CDR2 is YYREEE (reference sequence). CDR3 length equals 14 residues. V was pared by 1 base and J by 8 bases, with 15 bases between. Written as DNA, the CDR3 is TGTGCCAGCAGCTTGAAAGGCGGCATGAGCGGCTACACCTTC. Residues: CASSLKGGMSGYTF.

The chain recombines TRBV3-1 (or the pseudogene TRBV3-2) with TRBJ2-7, with unresolved D. CDR1 is LGHDT, CDR2 YNNKEL, per germline (reference sequence). The CDR3 length is 14 residues. V shed 0 bases and J shed 8 bases, with 14 bases lying between them. The CDR3 nucleotides are TGTGCCAGCAGCCAAGATTTTACAGACCACAAGCAGTACTTC. Its protein is CASSQDFTDHKQYF.

V usage is TRBV4-1 and J usage is TRBJ2-7; TRBD1 matches at 11 bases. Trimming cost V 0 bases and J 6 bases; bases outside gene matches: 19. The CDR3 covers 20 residues. Germline loops: CDR1 MGHRA, CDR2 YSYEKL. The DNA for the CDR3 is TGCGCCAGCAGCCAAGATGGTGTCCCGACCCTACTAGGGACAGGGGGCGAGCAGTACTTC. This gives the protein CASSQDGVPTLLGTGGEQYF.

This chain joins TRBV5-8 and TRBJ2-3, with TRBD2 identical over 11 bases. From germline, CDR1 is SGHTS and CDR2 YDEGEE. V lost 4 bases and J lost 0; bases outside the gene matches: 4. This CDR3 contains 16 residues. DNA for the CDR3: TGTGCCAGCAGCCCATGGACTAGCGGGAGCACAGATACGCAGTATTTT. It codes for CASSPWTSGSTDTQYF.

This clone was counted at least ten times. V and J are TRBV7-2 and TRBJ1-5; 9 bases are a match to TRBD1. Germline CDR1 reads SGHTA; CDR2 reads FQGNSA. The V gene end was trimmed by 1 base and the J gene end by 7 bases; junction bases not matched to a gene: 2. The CDR3 contains 14 residues. CDR3 sequence: CASSLDRGLQPQHF. The CDR3 nucleotides are TGTGCCAGCAGCTTAGACAGGGGGCTCCAGCCCCAGCATTTT. The variable domain in full, with the rest retrieved from reference TRBV7-2 and TRBJ1-5, is GAGVSQSPSNKVTEKGKDVELRCDPISGHTALYWYRQSLGQGLEFLIYFQGNSAPDKSGLPSDRFSAERTGGSVSTLTIQRTQQEDSAVYLCASSLDRGLQPQHFGDGTRLSIL.

This clone was found a few times. The chain couples TRBV19 to TRBJ2-3, with D tentatively TRBD2 (5 bases). CDR1 and CDR2 from the germline V gene are LNHDA and SQIVND (reference sequence). This CDR3 region has 14 residues. The germline V and J ends were trimmed by 6 bases and 2 bases, with 12 bases remaining between them. The CDR3 reads CASSRVGNTDTQYF. The CDR3 region has the DNA TGTGCCAGTAGCCGAGTCGGGAACACAGATACGCAGTATTTT.

The chain combines TRBV7-8 with TRBJ2-2; D uncertain. V was clipped by 2 bases and J by 3 bases, with 7 bases between them. This CDR3 is built from 14 residues. Germline V CDR1 and CDR2: SGHVS, FQNEAQ. CDR3 DNA: TGTGCCAGCAGCTTAATAGTCGACACCGGGGAGCTGTTTTTT. It specifies CASSLIVDTGELFF.

CDR3 residues: CASRTDRASNQPQHF. In nucleotides, the CDR3 is TGTGCCAGTAGAACAGACAGGGCGAGCAATCAGCCCCAGCATTTT. The chain employs TRBV19 and TRBJ1-5; 7 bases align to TRBD1. The germline V gene has CDR1 LNHDA and CDR2 SQIVND (reference sequence). The V and J ends lost 6 bases and 1 base, in that order; junction bases with no gene match: 6. CDR3 length equals 15 residues.

V and J are TRBV23-1 and TRBJ2-5; D unclear. TRBV23-1 is an ORF, with its function uncertain. V was shortened by 3 bases and J by 2 bases, with 4 bases between the two germline ends. CDR3 length equals 12 residues. The CDR3, as DNA: TGCGCCAGCAGTCATAGACAAGAGACCCAGTACTTC. This codes for CASSHRQETQYF.

The chain has TRBV7-2 and TRBJ2-3, with unresolved D. Germline values: CDR1 SGHTA, CDR2 FQGNSA. Trimming pared 6 bases from V and 0 bases from J, leaving 10 bases between. This CDR3 has 14 amino acids. The CDR3, as DNA: TGTGCCAGCAGTCTTCCTCCTAGCACAGATACGCAGTATTTT. Its protein is CASSLPPSTDTQYF.

The chain employs TRBV7-8 and TRBJ2-1, with D perhaps matching TRBD2 (6 bases). The CDR3 loop spans 15 amino acids. CDR1 and CDR2 from the germline V gene are SGHVS and FQNEAQ. V lost 1 base, J lost 9 bases, and 16 bases lay in between. DNA of the CDR3: TGTGCCAGCAGCTTAGTTGGGGGGAAGGGGAGTGAGCAGTTCTTC. It encodes CASSLVGGKGSEQFF.

This clone was found a few times. The genes are TRBV28 and TRBJ2-2; 7 bases are shared with TRBD1. The J segment lost 6 bases and the V segment lost 5 bases, leaving 3 bases of the junction unmatched. Germline V gives CDR1 MDHEN, CDR2 SYDVKM. There are 13 residues in the CDR3. The CDR3 DNA reads as TGTGCCAGCAGTCGACAGGGCCCCGGGGAGCTGTTTTTT. Protein product: CASSRQGPGELFF.

The count of this clone is one. J is TRBJ2-5 and V is TRBV5-4, with a weak D call TRBD2 (6 bases). CDR3 size: 15 residues. Germline loops: CDR1 SGHNT, CDR2 YYREEE (reference sequence). The ends were cut back, 2 bases at V and 5 bases at J, with 16 bases in the middle. CDR3 nucleotides: TGTGCCAGCAGCTTCGTTGTGGGAGGAGAGGAGACCCAGTACTTC. Translated: CASSFVVGGEETQYF.

The CDR3 DNA follows: TGTGCCATCAGTGAGAGTGGAGGGATGGTAACAGATACGCAGTATTTT. Translation: CAISESGGMVTDTQYF. V is TRBV10-3 and J is TRBJ2-3; the D gene is possibly TRBD2 (6 bases). CDR1 is ENHRY, CDR2 SYGVKD, per germline. The CDR3 extends over 16 amino acids. V was trimmed by 2 bases and J by 3 bases, leaving 15 bases between them.

The chain combines TRBV7-3 with TRBJ2-7; TRBD2 matches at 7 bases. The CDR3 runs 14 residues. Germline V gene lookup returns CDR1 SGHTA and CDR2 FQGTGA. V shed 3 bases and J 0 bases; nucleotides not matched to a gene: 2. The CDR3 region has the DNA TGTGCCAGCAGCTTTACTAGCGACTCCTACGAGCAGTACTTC. Encoded protein: CASSFTSDSYEQYF. The whole variable domain, remainder taken from reference TRBV7-3 and TRBJ2-7, is GAGVSQTPSNKVTEKGKYVELRCDPISGHTALYWYRQSLGQGPEFLIYFQGTGAADDSGLPNDRFFAVRPEGSVSTLKIQRTERGDSAVYLCASSFTSDSYEQYFGPGTRLTVT.

The chain combines TRBV9 with TRBJ2-1; 7 bases align to TRBD2. Germline V gives CDR1 SGDLS, CDR2 YYNGEE. The CDR3 totals 17 residues. J was trimmed by 4 bases and V by 4 bases; bases with no gene match: 14. CDR3 nucleotide sequence: TGTGCCAGCAGCCCGCGGAGCGGGGACTCCCGTTACAATGAGCAGTTCTTC. This sequence encodes CASSPRSGDSRYNEQFF.

The CDR3 DNA is TGCAGCGTTTTGCTAAGGACAGTTAACACTGAAGCTTTCTTT. This gives the protein CSVLLRTVNTEAFF. This chain joins TRBV29-1 and TRBJ1-1; D may be TRBD1 (6 bases). The CDR3 sequence is 14 residues long. Trimming left V 5 bases short and J 2 bases short, with 15 bases between. Germline values: CDR1 SQVTM, CDR2 ANQGSEA.

The CDR3 DNA reads as TGTGCCAGTAGTAAGAACGGGCGGGCCAACACCGGGGAGCTGTTTTTT. Protein product: CASSKNGRANTGELFF. The V call is TRBV19, the J call TRBJ2-2; perhaps TRBD2 as D (5 bases). The germline V gene encodes CDR1 LNHDA and CDR2 SQIVND (reference sequence). Trimming shortened V by 4 bases and J by 2 bases, and 14 bases separated the two germline ends. The CDR3 contains 16 residues.

In this sample, this clone turned up a few times. The chain couples TRBV9 to TRBJ2-3, with D unclear. Trimming cost V 0 bases and J 7 bases, with 6 bases left between them. Germline V CDR1 and CDR2: SGDLS, YYNGEE. The CDR3 has 12 residues. The CDR3 loop is CASSVDQYTQYF. For the CDR3, the DNA is TGTGCCAGCAGCGTAGACCAGTATACGCAGTATTTT.

J is TRBJ1-3 and V is TRBV6-4; D not certain. This CDR3 has 15 residues. V lost 7 bases to trimming and J lost 1 base, with 14 bases between them. Germline loops: CDR1 MRHNA, CDR2 SNTAGT. The CDR3 DNA follows: TGTGCCAGCACCCAACCCGGGGATTCTGGAAACACCATATATTTT. This encodes CASTQPGDSGNTIYF.

The CDR3 DNA reads as TGTGCCAGCAGCCGCGGACGGGAGCTGTACGAGCAGTACTTC. This sequence encodes CASSRGRELYEQYF. The chain links TRBV11-2 to TRBJ2-7; D is possibly TRBD2 (6 bases). The CDR3 totals 14 residues. Deletions cut 5 bases from V and 4 bases from J, with 15 bases between. Germline values: CDR1 SGHAT, CDR2 FQNNGV.